This T cell receptor beta chain was sequenced in a study of cytomegalovirus exposure and HLA in healthy donors. Study context: A prior study identified roughly 110 million unique TCR beta sequences from 200 million or so T cells. Study-wide findings and caveats: What a later analysis showed was that several of the most significant clusters appeared linked to common viral pathogens. DRB1 had the most TCR associations and HLA-C the fewest, a later analysis found, with rates varying by HLA locus.

Points on this clone: The antigen is unknown.

The primer mix had 60 Vbeta and 13 Jbeta primers. Profiled with immunoSEQ multiplex PCR; TCRdb holds only in-frame clones, not every one. The profile shows fewer than 150,000 clones, about 79% of them singletons. The CDR3 contains 12 residues. J was trimmed by 13 bases and V by 5 bases; bases with no gene match: 4. The germline CDR1 and CDR2 sequences are SGHAT and FQDESV (reference sequence). This receptor was taken from a male donor in good health and CMV-seronegative. The chain joins TRBV11-1 to TRBJ2-1; 11 bases map to TRBD2. The sample consisted of PBMCs. This CDR3 is CASSPGLADQFF. The CDR3 DNA reads TGTGCCAGCAGCCCGGGACTAGCGGATCAGTTCTTC. The full variable domain, in which reference TRBV11-1 and TRBJ2-1 provide the parts outside the CDR3, is EAEVAQSPRYKITEKSQAVAFWCDPISGHATLYWYRQILGQGPELLVQFQDESVVDDSQLPKDRFSAERLKGVDSTLKIQPAELGDSAMYLCASSPGLADQFFGPGTRLTVL.